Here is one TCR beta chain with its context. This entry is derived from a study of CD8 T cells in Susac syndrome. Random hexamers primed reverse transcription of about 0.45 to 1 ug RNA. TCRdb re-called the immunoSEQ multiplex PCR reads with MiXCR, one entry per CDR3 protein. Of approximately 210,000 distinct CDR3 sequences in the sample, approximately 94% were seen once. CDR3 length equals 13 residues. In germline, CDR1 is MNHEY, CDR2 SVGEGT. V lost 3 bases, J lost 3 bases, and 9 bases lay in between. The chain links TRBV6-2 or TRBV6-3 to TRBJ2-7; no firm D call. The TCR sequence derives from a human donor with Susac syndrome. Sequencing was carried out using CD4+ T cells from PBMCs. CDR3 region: CASSYEGIYEQYF. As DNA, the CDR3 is TGTGCCAGCAGTTATGAAGGAATCTACGAGCAGTACTTC.